Sequencing of this TCR beta chain was carried out in a study of cytomegalovirus exposure and HLA in healthy donors. The study ran its PCR with 60 Vbeta and 13 Jbeta primers. Generated by immunoSEQ multiplex PCR, the TCRdb table keeps only in-frame clones and is missing some. The table has approximately 120,000 clones, 55% to 75% seen once. This CDR3 has 14 residues. Per the germline V gene, CDR1 is SGHAT and CDR2 is FQDESV (reference sequence). The junction had 5 bases not matched to a gene; V was cut back by 3 bases and J by 5 bases. What was sequenced was PBMCs. The chain links TRBV11-1 to TRBJ2-5, with 8 bases identical to TRBD1. The receptor comes from a man younger than 40 in good health and CMV-seronegative. CDR3 DNA: TGTGCCAGCAGCTTGGCAGGGGGCTGGGAGACCCAGTACTTC. Translating gives CASSLAGGWETQYF.